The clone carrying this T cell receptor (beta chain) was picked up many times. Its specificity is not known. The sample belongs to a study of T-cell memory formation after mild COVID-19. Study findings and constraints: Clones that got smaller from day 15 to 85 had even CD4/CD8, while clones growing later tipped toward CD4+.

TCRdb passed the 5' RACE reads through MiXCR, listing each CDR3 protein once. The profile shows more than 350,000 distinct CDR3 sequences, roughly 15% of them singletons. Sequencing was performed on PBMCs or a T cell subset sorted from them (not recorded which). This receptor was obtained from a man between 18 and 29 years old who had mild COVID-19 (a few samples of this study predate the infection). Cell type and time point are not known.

Written as DNA, the CDR3 is TGTGCCAGTAGCGTTGGCTCTGGAAACACCATATATTTT. Translating it yields CASSVGSGNTIYF. The chain joins TRBV19 to TRBJ1-3; no definite D call. V was clipped by 6 bases and J by 0 bases, with 6 bases between them. Germline CDR1 and CDR2: LNHDA and SQIVND (reference sequence). The CDR3 has 13 amino acids. Variable domain in full (rest from reference TRBV19 and TRBJ1-3): DGGITQSPKYLFRKEGQNVTLSCEQNLNHDAMYWYRQDPGQGLRLIYYSQIVNDFQKGDIAEGYSVSREKKESFPLTVTSAQKNPTAFYLCASSVGSGNTIYFGEGSWLTVV.